This TCR beta chain was captured by sequencing in a study of cytomegalovirus exposure and HLA in healthy donors. Whole-study results and caveats: At a 0.05 false discovery rate, a later analysis found approximately 17,000 TCR beta sequences to be associated with HLA alleles. Previously analyzed data showed that most TCR beta V segments were productive at a frequency of about 87% or about 30%. A classifier reportedly called cytomegalovirus status with high sensitivity and specificity.

The count of this clone is one. Its antigen remains unidentified. There are 22 residues in the CDR3. V trimming: 6 bases; J trimming: 4 bases; junction bases outside the gene matches: 25. The germline V gene encodes CDR1 MGHRA and CDR2 YSYEKL. A multiplex PCR was run with 60 Vbeta primers and 13 Jbeta primers. Data came from immunoSEQ multiplex PCR; TCRdb stores just in-frame clones and leaves some out. The table lists about 180,000 clones, roughly 78% of them singletons. At the time of sampling, donors were nominally healthy, though unrecorded immune exposures were likely. The chain joins TRBV4-1 to TRBJ2-3; 13 bases map to TRBD2. The receptor's source is a woman under 40 in good health and CMV-seronegative. Source material: PBMCs. Here the CDR3 DNA reads TGCGCCAGCAGTCCGCCTTTGCTACTAGCGGGGGGGCGGGTTTTGCGGCCAGATACGCAGTATTTT. Protein product: CASSPPLLLAGGRVLRPDTQYF.